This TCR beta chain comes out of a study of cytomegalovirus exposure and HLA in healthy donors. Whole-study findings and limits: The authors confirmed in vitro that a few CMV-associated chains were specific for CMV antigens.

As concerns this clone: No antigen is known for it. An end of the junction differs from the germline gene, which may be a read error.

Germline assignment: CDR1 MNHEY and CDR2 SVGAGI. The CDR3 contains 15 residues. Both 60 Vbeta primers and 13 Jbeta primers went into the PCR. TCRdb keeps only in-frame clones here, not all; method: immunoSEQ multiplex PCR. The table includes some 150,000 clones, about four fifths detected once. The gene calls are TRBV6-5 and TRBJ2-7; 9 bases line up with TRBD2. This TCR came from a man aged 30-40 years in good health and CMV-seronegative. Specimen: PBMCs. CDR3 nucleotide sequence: TGTGCCGGCAGTAACTCGGGACTAGCAACGAACGAGCAGTACTTC. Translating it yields CAGSNSGLATNEQYF.